This is a list of T cell receptor beta chains from one sample in a study of tumor-infiltrating lymphocytes in primary liver carcinoma. TCRdb redid the calling of the multiplex PCR reads with MiXCR, one entry per CDR3 protein. The repertoire holds roughly 24,000 distinct CDR3 sequences, with more than 70% as singletons. The sequencing input was liver tumor tissue from sampling region 5. The receptor source for this set is a woman under 40 with primary liver carcinoma and hepatitis B virus infection. The CDR3 runs from the conserved cysteine through the conserved F or W. D genes are given only for firm matches. Rows give clone size only sometimes, using once, few, many, or a class for an expanded clone.

v_call	j_call	d_call	clone_size	cdr3_nt	cdr3_aa
TRBV6-6	TRBJ2-6	-	-	TGTGACAGCTTCCTCGGACAGAGTAGTGCCAACGTCCTGACTTTC	CDSFLGQSSANVLTF
TRBV28	TRBJ1-5	TRBD1	-	TGTGCCAGCAGTTCGCGGGGACAGGGGGAGCCGCCCCAGCATTTT	CASSSRGQGEPPQHF
TRBV6-1	TRBJ2-5	-	-	TGTGCCAGCAGTCAACCGGGACCGGACTTGGAGACCCAGTACTTC	CASSQPGPDLETQYF
TRBV5-4	TRBJ2-3	-	-	TGTGCCTGCAGCGTAGCCGGACACTCTCCACCCACAGATACGCAGTATTTT	CACSVAGHSPPTDTQYF
TRBV4-2	TRBJ2-1	TRBD2	many	TGTGCCAGCGGCGGGAGCTCACGTTCTGAGCAGTTCTTC	CASGGSSRSEQFF
TRBV11-2	TRBJ1-2	TRBD1	-	TGTGCCAGCGGACAGGGTCATGGCTACACCTTC	CASGQGHGYTF
TRBV11-1	TRBJ2-5	TRBD1	large	TGTGCCAGCAGCTGGGCAGGGGGCACTGGGACCCAGTACTTC	CASSWAGGTGTQYF
TRBV6-5	TRBJ2-1	-	many	TGTGCCAGCAGTTACTCAGGGGGGCAGTTCTTC	CASSYSGGQFF
TRBV28	TRBJ1-2	TRBD1	-	TGTGACAGCAGTTTATCAGGACAGGGATCTGGCTACACCTTC	CDSSLSGQGSGYTF
TRBV6-1	TRBJ1-5	TRBD1	once	TGTGTCAACAGTGAACAGGGGAGCGCCCCCAGTCAGCCCCAGCATTTT	CVNSEQGSAPSQPQHF
TRBV11-2	TRBJ2-3	TRBD1	-	TGTGCCAGCAGACTACCGGGACAGTTCACAGATACGCAGTATTTT	CASRLPGQFTDTQYF
TRBV2	TRBJ1-1	-	-	TGTGCCAACAGGACGGATTCGAATACTGAAGCTTTCTTT	CANRTDSNTEAFF
TRBV4-3	TRBJ2-5	TRBD1	-	TGCGCCAGCAACCAAGAGGGGACAGGCCACCAAGAGGCCCAGTACTTC	CASNQEGTGHQEAQYF
TRBV4-1	TRBJ2-3	-	-	TGCGCAAGCAGCCAACTAGGCATGGTAGCTGAAGAATCGGATACGCAGTATTTC	CASSQLGMVAEESDTQYF
TRBV7-8	TRBJ2-3	-	-	TGTGCCGGCAGCGCCACCACTAACGGGAGTAGAAAAAATACGCAGTACTTT	CAGSATTNGSRKNTQYF
TRBV5-6	TRBJ1-3	-	-	TGTACCAGCACCGCCGGGACATGGTCTGGAAACACCATATATTTT	CTSTAGTWSGNTIYF